These 22 T cell receptor beta chains share one sample of origin, sequenced in a study of control samples from healthy donors and cancer patients. The method was immunoSEQ multiplex PCR; TCRdb's version includes in-frame clones alone and lacks a portion of them. The data contain roughly 69,000 clones, around 87% of them singletons. The source material was PBMCs. The receptors come from a woman between 50 and 59 years old with head and neck cancer.

This clone occurred once. The gene calls are TRBV9 and TRBJ2-2; the match to TRBD2 covers 8 bases. Germline V gene data show CDR1 as SGDLS and CDR2 as YYNGEE. The CDR3 loop spans 14 amino acids. V was pared by 5 bases and J by 7 bases, with 7 bases of the junction left unmatched. DNA for the CDR3: TGTGCCAGCAGGTTGAGCGGGGGCAGCGGGGAGCTGTTTTTT. It is translated as CASRLSGGSGELFF.

The rearrangement joins TRBV2 to TRBJ2-5; 10 bases match TRBD1. J lost 3 bases, V lost 3 bases, and 7 bases had no gene match. CDR1 and CDR2 from the germline V gene are SNHLY and FYNNEI. The CDR3 contains 16 residues. The CDR3 protein is CASSDLDRGSKETQYF. In DNA form, the CDR3 reads TGTGCCAGCAGTGACCTGGACAGGGGGTCGAAAGAGACCCAGTACTTC.

V is TRBV11-1 and J is TRBJ2-3; D is unclear. With 6 bases removed from V and 4 bases from J, the gap between germline ends came to 17 bases. The CDR3 runs 15 residues. Germline CDR1 SGHAT, CDR2 FQDESV (reference sequence). The CDR3 loop reads CASSNGGRAADTQYF. CDR3 in DNA: TGTGCCAGCAGTAACGGTGGTAGGGCGGCAGATACGCAGTATTTT.

J is TRBJ1-5 and V is TRBV5-1; 7 bases are shared with TRBD1. Germline V lookup: CDR1 SGHRS, CDR2 YFSETQ. The CDR3 has 20 amino acids. After removal of 0 bases from V and 0 bases from J, the junction contained 15 bases not matched to a gene. This CDR3 reads CASSLDLSMTGYYSNQPQHF. For the CDR3, the DNA is TGCGCCAGCAGCTTGGATCTTTCCATGACAGGGTACTATAGCAATCAGCCCCAGCATTTT.

The chain links TRBV6-1 to TRBJ1-2; 7 bases align to TRBD1. CDR3 size: 14 residues. In germline, CDR1 is MNHNS, CDR2 SASEGT. The V and J ends lost 3 bases and 4 bases, in that order; junction bases with no gene match: 5. CDR3: CASSEVTGTYGYTF. In DNA, the CDR3 is TGTGCCAGCAGTGAGGTGACAGGGACCTATGGCTACACCTTC.

The rearrangement joins TRBV27 to TRBJ2-7, with 9 bases fitting TRBD2. Germline CDR1 and CDR2: MNHEY and SMNVEV (reference sequence). The CDR3 totals 15 residues. V shed 4 bases, J shed 1 base, and the junction held 5 bases outside the gene matches. CDR3 in DNA: TGTGCCAGCAGTTATGCTAGCGGGGCATCCTACGAGCAGTACTTC. Translation: CASSYASGASYEQYF.

V usage is TRBV6-1 and J usage is TRBJ2-7, with D possibly being TRBD2 (5 bases). CDR1 MNHNS and CDR2 SASEGT come from the germline V gene. The CDR3 sequence is 13 residues long. Between the trimmed V and J ends, which lost 0 bases and 6 bases, there was a span of 9 bases. CDR3: CASSEAGRGEQYF. In nucleotides, the CDR3 is TGTGCCAGCAGTGAAGCTGGCCGGGGCGAGCAGTACTTC.

This clone occurred once. V is TRBV7-2 and J is TRBJ2-6; D is uncertain. The CDR3 spans 14 residues. V lost 6 bases and J 5 bases, leaving 11 bases between the germline ends. Germline-derived CDR1 and CDR2 are SGHTA and FQGNSA. CDR3 coding DNA: TGTGCCAGCAGTTCCTCTCTCAGGGCCAACGTCCTGACTTTC. This gives the protein CASSSSLRANVLTF.

The chain combines TRBV29-1 with TRBJ2-1; D is uncertain. Between the trimmed V and J ends, which lost 3 bases and 4 bases, there was a span of 10 bases. Looked up from germline, CDR1 is SQVTM and CDR2 is ANQGSEA. The CDR3 is 13 amino acids. CDR3 DNA sequence: TGCAGCGTTGACGGCAGGATTTACAATGAGCAGTTCTTC. This encodes CSVDGRIYNEQFF.

V gene TRBV5-4 combines with J gene TRBJ1-5; D unresolved. V was clipped by 2 bases and J by 2 bases, with 11 bases between them. CDR1 SGHNT and CDR2 YYREEE come from the germline V gene (reference sequence). The CDR3 spans 15 residues. CDR3 residues: CASSFGGWGNQPQHF. In DNA form, the CDR3 reads TGTGCCAGCAGCTTTGGAGGGTGGGGCAATCAGCCCCAGCATTTT.

J is TRBJ1-5 and V is TRBV30; TRBD1 is a possible D gene (6 bases). The V gene lost 0 bases and the J gene lost 9 bases, with 18 bases spanning the gap. CDR3 size: 15 residues. CDR1 is GTSNPN, CDR2 SVGIG, per germline (reference sequence). CDR3 in DNA: TGTGCCTGGAGTGTAGCTGGGGGCGGGGATCCGCCCCAGCATTTT. Protein sequence: CAWSVAGGGDPPQHF.

The chain uses TRBV20-1 and TRBJ2-5, with D possibly matching TRBD1 (5 bases). CDR1 and CDR2 from the germline V gene are DFQATT and SNEGSKA (reference sequence). The CDR3 totals 15 residues. The V and J ends lost 3 bases and 2 bases respectively, with 16 bases between them. CDR3 DNA sequence: TGCAGTGCTAGTCCTACAGGCCAGCTTCAAGAGACCCAGTACTTC. The encoded protein is CSASPTGQLQETQYF.

This chain connects TRBV19 to TRBJ1-2; maybe TRBD1 (5 bases). Germline V lookup: CDR1 LNHDA, CDR2 SQIVND (reference sequence). The CDR3 contains 15 residues. Trimming cost V 7 bases and J 3 bases, with 18 bases left between them. CDR3 residues: CASKGRGRWDYGYTF. CDR3 DNA sequence: TGTGCCAGTAAGGGACGGGGCAGGTGGGACTATGGCTACACCTTC.

The chain carries TRBV6-6 and TRBJ1-6; D is ambiguous. Between the trimmed V and J ends, which lost 5 bases and 0 bases, there was a span of 8 bases. Germline lookup yields CDR1 MNHNY and CDR2 SVGAGI (reference sequence). The CDR3 is made up of 15 amino acids. CDR3 bases: TGTGCCAGCAGTACAGTCAGCTCCTATAATTCACCCCTCCACTTT. Protein product: CASSTVSSYNSPLHF.

V usage is TRBV6-2 or TRBV6-3 and J usage is TRBJ2-5; D call uncertain. Trimming pared 2 bases from V and 4 bases from J, leaving 17 bases between. Looked up from germline, CDR1 is MNHEY and CDR2 is SVGEGT. This CDR3 has 16 residues. Written as DNA, the CDR3 is TGTGCCAGCAGTTACCTTTCTCAGGTCTACCTAGAGACCCAGTACTTC. Translation: CASSYLSQVYLETQYF.

This clone appeared a few times. The chain links TRBV7-9 to TRBJ1-1; D remains unclear. V gave up 5 bases and J gave up 5 bases, with 15 bases separating them. The germline V gene encodes CDR1 SEHNR and CDR2 FQNEAQ (reference sequence). The CDR3 has 14 residues. CDR3 coding DNA: TGTGCCAGCAGCAAGCCCCCCACAGAAACTGAAGCTTTCTTT. Translating gives CASSKPPTETEAFF.

The chain couples TRBV20-1 to TRBJ2-3; 10 positions match TRBD2. With 3 bases clipped from V and 11 bases from J, the junction kept 8 bases outside the gene matches. This CDR3 is built from 13 residues. Germline values: CDR1 DFQATT, CDR2 SNEGSKA (reference sequence). CDR3 loop: CSASVLAGDLQYF. CDR3 bases: TGCAGTGCTAGTGTGCTAGCGGGGGACCTGCAGTATTTT.

The rearrangement uses TRBV6-5 and TRBJ1-1; a possible D gene is TRBD1 (6 bases). Deletions cut 4 bases from V and 7 bases from J, with 10 bases between. This CDR3 is 12 amino acids long. Germline-derived CDR1 and CDR2 are MNHEY and SVGAGI. The chain's CDR3 is CASSFQGSEAFF. The CDR3 bases are TGTGCCAGCAGTTTTCAGGGGAGTGAAGCTTTCTTT.

The gene calls are TRBV6-5 and TRBJ2-2; 7 bases are a match to TRBD1. The CDR3 runs to 16 residues. The V and J ends lost 4 bases and 1 base, in that order; junction bases with no gene match: 6. CDR1 is MNHEY and CDR2 is SVGAGI in the germline V gene. Written as DNA, the CDR3 is TGTGCCAGCAGTTCCATACCAGGGGGGAACACCGGGGAGCTGTTTTTT. As protein: CASSSIPGGNTGELFF.

This chain connects TRBV5-4 to TRBJ1-2, with D possibly matching TRBD1 (5 bases). V lost 3 bases and J 7 bases, leaving 22 bases between the germline ends. CDR1 SGHNT and CDR2 YYREEE come from the germline V gene (reference sequence). This CDR3 spans 16 amino acids. This chain's CDR3 is CASSSGGTGLTSGYTF. The CDR3 DNA reads as TGTGCCAGCAGCTCCGGAGGGACCGGGCTCACTTCTGGCTACACCTTC.

This rearrangement joins TRBV2 to TRBJ2-2; no firm D call. The CDR3 is 14 amino acids. The ends were cut back, 6 bases at V and 6 bases at J, with 14 bases in the middle. Germline CDR1 and CDR2: SNHLY and FYNNEI. The CDR3 loop is CASSPLRGPGELFF. The CDR3 DNA reads as TGTGCCAGCAGCCCACTAAGAGGACCCGGGGAGCTGTTTTTT.

The chain carries TRBV28 and TRBJ1-1; TRBD1 is a possible D gene (5 bases). Germline V lookup: CDR1 MDHEN, CDR2 SYDVKM. The CDR3 is made up of 14 amino acids. The V gene lost 3 bases and the J gene lost 7 bases, with 15 bases spanning the gap. The CDR3 here is CASSLGVGRGEAFF. CDR3 in DNA: TGTGCCAGCAGTTTGGGAGTCGGGAGGGGTGAAGCTTTCTTT.